This T cell receptor beta chain was obtained from a study of blood T cell repertoires in COVID-19. Study-wide context: T cells, B-cell-depleted T cells, or PBMCs provided the cDNA or gDNA that served as material.

V shed 4 bases, J shed 1 base, and the junction held 11 bases outside the gene matches. Per the germline V gene, CDR1 is MNHNS and CDR2 is SASEGT. There are 18 residues in the CDR3. The data were produced by immunoSEQ multiplex PCR, yet TCRdb's version contains in-frame clones alone and is incomplete. The sample has around 69,000 clones; over 75% are singletons. This chain uses TRBV6-1 with TRBJ2-2; 8 bases align to TRBD1. Input material: peripheral blood. The sequence came from a man in his fifties or sixties with acute or convalescent COVID-19. The CDR3 is CASSAGQGPHLNTGELFF. The CDR3 nucleotides are TGTGCCAGCAGTGCCGGACAGGGCCCACATTTGAACACCGGGGAGCTGTTTTTT.